The rows below give T cell receptor beta chains drawn from one sample of a study of T cells after yellow fever vaccination. Each CDR3 protein gets one entry after TCRdb re-called the 5' RACE reads with MiXCR. The data contain around 360,000 distinct CDR3 sequences, around 10% of them seen just once; the ten biggest clones take up around 19%. This specimen was PBMCs, taken on the day of the first yellow fever vaccination. These receptors were taken from a man between 18 and 29 years old who received the YFV17D yellow fever vaccine. CDR3s include the opening cysteine and the closing phenylalanine or tryptophan. A D gene is named only where the DNA matches it firmly. Only some rows state a clone size, as once, few, many or a class for expanded clones.

-	TRBV9	TRBJ1-2	few	CASSAERDGANYGYTF	TGTGCCAGCAGCGCCGAGCGGGACGGAGCTAACTATGGCTACACCTTC
TRBD2	TRBV29-1	TRBJ2-3	many	CSASGGLTDTQYF	TGCAGCGCTAGCGGGGGCCTCACAGATACGCAGTATTTT
-	TRBV4-2	TRBJ2-2	few	CASSQDTHNTGELFF	TGTGCCAGCAGCCAAGATACCCACAACACCGGGGAGCTGTTTTTT
-	TRBV29-1	TRBJ1-1	few	CRGVAANTEAFF	TGCAGAGGGGTGGCCGCAAACACTGAAGCTTTCTTT
TRBD1	TRBV29-1	TRBJ2-6	-	CSVEETRDSDPSGANVLTF	TGCAGCGTTGAGGAGACCCGGGACAGTGATCCCTCTGGGGCCAACGTCCTGACTTTC
-	TRBV20-1	TRBJ2-1	-	CSASPHVEQFF	TGCAGTGCCTCACCCCATGTTGAGCAGTTCTTC
-	TRBV7-3	TRBJ2-1	few	CASSFDGGSAYNEQFF	TGTGCCAGCAGCTTCGACGGGGGCTCCGCCTACAATGAGCAGTTCTTC
TRBD1	TRBV7-3	TRBJ1-6	few	CASSWDRVDPNSPLHF	TGTGCCAGCAGCTGGGACAGGGTTGACCCCAATTCACCCCTCCACTTT
-	TRBV29-1	TRBJ1-1	-	CSGISDTEAFF	TGCAGCGGGATATCTGACACTGAAGCTTTCTTT
-	TRBV5-1	TRBJ2-5	-	CASSTNQETQYF	TGCGCCAGCAGCACGAACCAAGAGACCCAGTACTTC
TRBD1	TRBV28	TRBJ2-4	few	CASSLPRDSLTKNIQYF	TGTGCCAGCAGTTTACCCCGGGACAGCTTAACCAAAAACATTCAGTACTTC
-	TRBV13	TRBJ2-1	few	CASSLGTYLVGEQFF	TGTGCCAGCAGCTTGGGGACGTACCTCGTAGGTGAGCAGTTCTTC
TRBD1	TRBV7-2	TRBJ1-5	-	CASSINRGNQPQHF	TGTGCCAGCAGCATTAACAGGGGGAATCAGCCCCAGCATTTT
-	TRBV3-1	TRBJ2-3	few	CASSPWSTHTQYF	TGTGCCAGCAGCCCATGGTCTACCCATACGCAGTATTTT
-	TRBV7-2	TRBJ1-1	few	CASSLTGPGSTEAFF	TGTGCCAGCAGCTTAACGGGCCCTGGGAGCACTGAAGCTTTCTTT
TRBD1	TRBV7-2	TRBJ1-2	-	CASSHVDRAHYGYTF	TGTGCCAGCAGCCACGTTGACAGGGCCCACTATGGCTACACCTTC
-	TRBV5-1	TRBJ2-3	-	CASSLADRRGTDTQYF	TGCGCCAGCAGCTTGGCCGACAGGAGGGGGACAGATACGCAGTATTTT
-	TRBV6-1	TRBJ2-4	few	CASRGEVLAKNIQYF	TGTGCCAGCAGGGGGGAGGTCCTGGCCAAAAACATTCAGTACTTC
-	TRBV6-1	TRBJ2-1	-	CASSQKRRDQQLYNEQFF	TGTGCCAGCAGCCAAAAACGCCGGGACCAACAACTGTACAATGAGCAGTTCTTC
-	TRBV20-1	TRBJ2-3	few	CSARVGDGDADTQYF	TGCAGTGCTAGAGTCGGCGACGGAGACGCAGATACGCAGTATTTT
-	TRBV9	TRBJ1-5	-	CASSVEGVNDQPQHF	TGTGCCAGCAGCGTAGAAGGGGTGAACGATCAGCCCCAGCATTTT
-	TRBV10-3	TRBJ2-7	-	CAIGSSYEQYF	TGTGCCATCGGAAGCTCCTACGAGCAGTACTTC
TRBD1	TRBV25-1	TRBJ1-1	-	CASSAGQGTEAFF	TGTGCCAGCAGTGCGGGACAGGGCACTGAAGCTTTCTTT
TRBD2	TRBV7-2	TRBJ2-1	few	CASSPLAGPYNEQFF	TGTGCCAGCAGCCCCCTAGCGGGGCCCTACAATGAGCAGTTCTTC
TRBD2	TRBV5-4	TRBJ2-3	few	CASSQVAGGITDTQYF	TGTGCCAGCAGCCAGGTGGCGGGGGGGATCACAGATACGCAGTATTTT
-	TRBV7-2	TRBJ2-5	few	CASSSHTVVGETQYF	TGTGCCAGCAGCTCCCATACCGTGGTCGGAGAGACCCAGTACTTC
TRBD1	TRBV15	TRBJ1-5	-	CATSRDRDRVHEPQHF	TGTGCCACCAGCAGAGATCGGGACAGGGTTCATGAGCCCCAGCATTTT
-	TRBV20-1	TRBJ2-5	few	CSARDNRRVRTYQETQYF	TGCAGTGCTAGAGATAACCGCAGGGTTAGGACGTACCAAGAGACCCAGTACTTC
-	TRBV4-1	TRBJ1-4	many	CASSQISWTYNEKLFF	TGCGCCAGCAGCCAAATATCGTGGACCTATAATGAAAAACTGTTTTTT
TRBD2	TRBV12-3/TRBV12-4	TRBJ2-5	few	CASSWLAGQETQYF	TGTGCCAGCAGTTGGTTAGCGGGCCAAGAGACCCAGTACTTC
-	TRBV27	TRBJ1-6	-	CASRPGTDSYNSPLHF	TGTGCCAGCAGGCCGGGGACGGACTCCTATAATTCACCCCTCCACTTT
TRBD2	TRBV3-1	TRBJ2-5	-	CASSQGLAGIETQYF	TGTGCCAGCAGCCAAGGACTAGCGGGGATAGAGACCCAGTACTTC
-	TRBV12-3/TRBV12-4	TRBJ2-3	many	CASNPNGFSTDTQYF	TGTGCCAGCAACCCGAATGGGTTCAGCACAGATACGCAGTATTTT
TRBD1	TRBV30	TRBJ2-3	-	CAWSKPGQRIGVGDTQYF	TGTGCCTGGAGTAAGCCGGGACAGCGAATCGGGGTCGGGGATACGCAGTATTTT
TRBD1	TRBV6-1	TRBJ2-5	-	CASSIVDRAHQETQYF	TGTGCCAGCAGTATCGTTGACAGGGCCCATCAAGAGACCCAGTACTTC
-	TRBV20-1	TRBJ2-2	few	CSARVESGAGELFF	TGCAGTGCTAGGGTTGAATCGGGCGCCGGGGAGCTGTTTTTT
TRBD1	TRBV3-1	TRBJ1-2	few	CASSPRDRVYTF	TGTGCCAGCAGCCCCAGGGACAGGGTGTACACCTTC
-	TRBV11-2	TRBJ2-2	-	CASSTHRGGTGELFF	TGTGCCAGCAGCACGCACAGGGGGGGCACCGGGGAGCTGTTTTTT
-	TRBV12-3/TRBV12-4	TRBJ1-5	few	CASSLEGHQPQHF	TGTGCCAGCAGTTTGGAGGGGCACCAGCCCCAGCATTTT
TRBD2	TRBV14	TRBJ2-1	few	CASSPKAGGPNEQFF	TGTGCCAGCAGCCCAAAAGCGGGGGGGCCCAATGAGCAGTTCTTC
TRBD2	TRBV9	TRBJ2-3	few	CASSPGGAGGKDTQYF	TGTGCCAGCAGCCCCGGGGGAGCGGGGGGCAAGGATACGCAGTATTTT
-	TRBV7-2	TRBJ1-5	many	CASSSRGDQPQHF	TGTGCCAGCAGCTCCCGCGGGGATCAGCCCCAGCATTTT
-	TRBV13	TRBJ1-2	few	CASSLRIGGYTF	TGTGCCAGCAGCCTGAGGATCGGTGGCTACACCTTC
TRBD1	TRBV27	TRBJ2-7	few	CASSLSEDRRSYEQYF	TGTGCCAGCAGTTTATCGGAGGACAGGCGATCCTACGAGCAGTACTTC
-	TRBV20-1	TRBJ1-2	-	CSASPRADYGYTF	TGCAGTGCTAGTCCTCGGGCGGATTATGGCTACACCTTC
-	TRBV15	TRBJ1-5	many	CATSRDVAGPSNQPQHF	TGTGCCACCAGCAGAGATGTGGCAGGACCAAGCAATCAGCCCCAGCATTTT
TRBD2	TRBV25-1	TRBJ2-5	few	CASSEAGGKETQYF	TGTGCCAGCAGTGAAGCGGGGGGAAAAGAGACCCAGTACTTC
TRBD1	TRBV12-3/TRBV12-4	TRBJ2-2	few	CASRRRDRKDTGELFF	TGTGCCAGCAGGCGCCGGGACAGGAAGGACACCGGGGAGCTGTTTTTT
-	TRBV5-6	TRBJ1-1	few	CASSLDEGLMNTEAFF	TGTGCCAGCAGCTTGGATGAGGGGCTAATGAACACTGAAGCTTTCTTT
TRBD1	TRBV20-1	TRBJ2-3	few	CSAPNPRGFVDTQYF	TGCAGTGCCCCCAACCCCAGGGGGTTCGTCGATACGCAGTATTTT
-	TRBV3-1	TRBJ1-4	-	CASSNIQGSNEKLFF	TGTGCCAGCAGCAATATACAGGGCTCTAATGAAAAACTGTTTTTT
-	TRBV6-1	TRBJ2-2	few	CASSEGRVSTGAGELFF	TGTGCCAGCAGTGAAGGCCGGGTCTCAACTGGGGCCGGGGAGCTGTTTTTT